A single sample gave rise to the 24 T cell receptor beta chains below, sequenced in a study of blood T cell repertoires in COVID-19. Assay: immunoSEQ multiplex PCR; the TCRdb copy retains only in-frame clones and omits some. The table has roughly 300,000 clones, over 75% seen once. Specimen: peripheral blood. All receptors derive from a woman aged 50 to 60 who had recovered from COVID-19.

The chain recombines TRBV7-2 with TRBJ2-7; 15 bases are shared with TRBD2. CDR1 is SGHTA, CDR2 FQGNSA, per germline. Trimming at V came to 4 bases and at J to 4 bases, leaving 2 bases not matched to a gene. This CDR3 has 15 amino acids. The CDR3 protein is CASSWGLAGGYEQYF. The CDR3 nucleotides read TGTGCCAGCAGCTGGGGACTAGCGGGAGGATACGAGCAGTACTTC.

This rearrangement joins TRBV11-2 to TRBJ1-1; 9 nucleotides match TRBD1. The CDR3 has 15 amino acids. The ends lost 2 bases at V and 3 bases at J; junction bases unmatched: 4. From germline, CDR1 is SGHAT and CDR2 FQNNGV. The CDR3 nucleotides read TGTGCCAGCAGCTTAACAGGGGGCTGGGACACTGAAGCTTTCTTT. This translates into CASSLTGGWDTEAFF.

The rearrangement uses TRBV5-1 and TRBJ1-1; weak D call: TRBD1 (6 bases). The CDR3 consists of 14 residues. The V end was cut by 4 bases, the J end by 0 bases, with 10 bases between. CDR1 is SGHRS and CDR2 is YFSETQ in the germline V gene. This CDR3 reads CASSQGHLNTEAFF. In DNA, the CDR3 is TGCGCCAGCAGCCAGGGACACCTGAACACTGAAGCTTTCTTT.

The rearrangement links TRBV7-9 to TRBJ2-7, with D perhaps matching TRBD2 (6 bases). The germline V and J ends were trimmed by 5 bases and 7 bases, with 18 bases remaining between them. Germline assignment: CDR1 SEHNR and CDR2 FQNEAQ (reference sequence). The CDR3 runs to 14 residues. DNA of the CDR3: TGTGCCAGCAGCACCGGGACTTCCTCTCTGGAGCAGTACTTC. Residues: CASSTGTSSLEQYF.

The DNA for the CDR3 is TGTGCCAGCAGTTTGTTCCCGGTCGAGCAGTACTTC. Translation: CASSLFPVEQYF. V usage is TRBV28 and J usage is TRBJ2-7; unclear D gene. The CDR3 has 12 residues. CDR1 and CDR2 from the germline V gene are MDHEN and SYDVKM. Deletions cut 3 bases from V and 6 bases from J, with 9 bases between.

V usage is TRBV18 and J usage is TRBJ1-1; D gene ambiguous. V was cut by 2 bases and J by 4 bases, with 14 bases left in between. Germline CDR1 reads KGHSH; CDR2 reads LQKENI. The CDR3 is 15 residues long. CDR3 DNA sequence: TGTGCCAGCTCACCAAGGGTGTGGAGGAGCACTGAAGCTTTCTTT. This gives the protein CASSPRVWRSTEAFF.

The genes are TRBV7-6 and TRBJ1-4; D ambiguous. The V end was cut by 0 bases, the J end by 6 bases, with 8 bases between. There are 14 residues in the CDR3. Germline CDR1 and CDR2: SGHVS and FNYEAQ. This CDR3 reads CASSLAMADEKLFF. The CDR3 nucleotides read TGTGCCAGCAGCTTAGCGATGGCGGATGAAAAACTGTTTTTT.

This sequence joins TRBV30 and TRBJ1-2, with D tentatively TRBD1 (5 bases). The CDR3 has 13 residues. V lost 0 bases to trimming and J lost 6 bases, with 11 bases between them. In germline, CDR1 is GTSNPN, CDR2 SVGIG (reference sequence). Written as DNA, the CDR3 is TGTGCCTGGAGTGTACATGGGGCGAATGGCTACACCTTC. It yields the protein CAWSVHGANGYTF.

The CDR3 DNA follows: TGTGCCAGCAGCTCCAATGGCGGATACTACAATGAGCAGTTCTTC. Translating it yields CASSSNGGYYNEQFF. This chain connects TRBV7-2 to TRBJ2-1; no definite D call. V was trimmed by 4 bases and J by 3 bases, leaving 13 bases between them. The germline CDR1 and CDR2 sequences are SGHTA and FQGNSA. This CDR3 region has 15 residues.

The count of this clone is one. The chain is built from TRBV30 and TRBJ1-5; 8 bases agree with TRBD1. V gave up 0 bases and J gave up 7 bases; unmatched junction bases: 2. The CDR3 loop spans 13 amino acids. Germline V lookup: CDR1 GTSNPN, CDR2 SVGIG (reference sequence). As DNA, the CDR3 is TGTGCCTGGAGTGTAGGGACAGGCCAGCCCCAGCATTTT. This translates into CAWSVGTGQPQHF.

The table lists this clone with a count of one. J is TRBJ2-5 and V is TRBV28, with D maybe TRBD1 (6 bases). Germline assignment: CDR1 MDHEN and CDR2 SYDVKM. Trimming stripped 5 bases from V and 4 bases from J, with 17 bases between. The CDR3 spans 15 residues. The CDR3 DNA sequence: TGTGCCAGCAGTGGAGTTGAGGGGGTCAGAGAGACCCAGTACTTC. It encodes CASSGVEGVRETQYF.

The V call is TRBV7-2, the J call TRBJ2-7; TRBD2 matches at 11 bases. J gave up 3 bases and V 6 bases, and 4 bases lay outside the gene matches. In germline, CDR1 is SGHTA, CDR2 FQGNSA. The CDR3 is 14 residues long. This CDR3 is CASRTLAGGYEQYF. The CDR3 DNA sequence: TGTGCCAGCAGAACGCTAGCGGGAGGCTACGAGCAGTACTTC. The complete variable domain, with remaining parts taken from reference TRBV7-2 and TRBJ2-7, reads GAGVSQSPSNKVTEKGKDVELRCDPISGHTALYWYRQSLGQGLEFLIYFQGNSAPDKSGLPSDRFSAERTGGSVSTLTIQRTQQEDSAVYLCASRTLAGGYEQYFGPGTRLTVT.

The genes are TRBV19 and TRBJ1-1; D is perhaps TRBD1 (5 bases). CDR3 length: 13 residues. Trimming stripped 4 bases from V and 8 bases from J, with 14 bases between. Germline CDR1 reads LNHDA; CDR2 reads SQIVND (reference sequence). The CDR3 DNA follows: TGTGCCAGTAGTACCGAGACAGTTAAGGAAGCTTTCTTT. Encoded protein: CASSTETVKEAFF.

The chain is built from TRBV3-1 (or the pseudogene TRBV3-2) and TRBJ2-5, with 7 bases lining up with TRBD1. The CDR3 length is 16 residues. Germline CDR1 is LGHDT and CDR2 is YNNKEL (reference sequence). Trimming at V came to 5 bases and at J to 3 bases, leaving 12 bases not matched to a gene. CDR3 amino acids: CASSGPGQLLEETQYF. CDR3 coding DNA: TGTGCCAGCAGCGGACCGGGACAGCTTTTAGAAGAGACCCAGTACTTC.

The chain carries TRBV7-6 and TRBJ2-1, with TRBD2 matching over 11 bases. V lost 0 bases, J lost 7 bases, and 14 bases stayed unmatched. The germline gives CDR1 SGHVS, CDR2 FNYEAQ. The CDR3 contains 19 residues. The CDR3 DNA sequence: TGTGCCAGCAGCTTAGCCTCGTGGGTAGCGGGAGGGCTCTTGAATGAGCAGTTCTTC. The encoded protein is CASSLASWVAGGLLNEQFF.

The J gene is TRBJ2-3, the V gene TRBV5-1; 11 nucleotides line up with TRBD2. The V and J ends lost 7 bases and 3 bases, in that order; junction bases with no gene match: 7. The CDR3 has 15 residues. The V gene's germline CDR1 is SGHRS and CDR2 YFSETQ. The CDR3 sequence: CASSIAGGGTDTQYF. The CDR3 nucleotides are TGCGCCAGCTCAATAGCGGGAGGGGGGACAGATACGCAGTATTTT.

The rearrangement joins TRBV7-2 to TRBJ2-3; D is ambiguous. Germline V lookup: CDR1 SGHTA, CDR2 FQGNSA. This CDR3 is 13 amino acids long. The germline V and J ends were trimmed by 1 base and 6 bases, with 8 bases remaining between them. CDR3 sequence reads: CASSLEPRDTQYF. The CDR3 nucleotides are TGTGCCAGCAGCTTAGAGCCTAGGGATACGCAGTATTTT.

This chain uses TRBV12-1 with TRBJ1-1; TRBD1, the table's D call, lacks a check against the DNA. TRBV12-1 is recorded as a pseudogene. The length of the CDR3 is 14 residues. The CDR3 loop is CASSSVTENTEAFF. DNA for the CDR3: TGTGCCAGCAGCTCCGTTACAGAGAACACTGAAGCTTTCTTT.

This chain connects TRBV19 to TRBJ2-1; TRBD2 matches 7 bases. V was pared by 2 bases and J by 4 bases, with 5 bases of the junction left unmatched. CDR3 size: 15 residues. Per the germline V gene, CDR1 is LNHDA and CDR2 is SQIVND (reference sequence). This CDR3 is CASSIRLADYNEQFF. DNA of the CDR3: TGTGCCAGTAGTATACGTCTAGCGGATTACAATGAGCAGTTCTTC.

The rearrangement uses TRBV7-2 and TRBJ1-5; D is perhaps TRBD1 (5 bases). CDR3 length: 16 amino acids. V was clipped by 2 bases and J by 7 bases, with 18 bases between them. CDR1 SGHTA and CDR2 FQGNSA come from the germline V gene. The CDR3 reads CASSLTFSGGWQPQHF. In DNA form, the CDR3 reads TGTGCCAGCAGCTTAACTTTCTCGGGGGGTTGGCAGCCCCAGCATTTT. The entire variable domain, with the rest obtained from reference TRBV7-2 and TRBJ1-5, is as follows: GAGVSQSPSNKVTEKGKDVELRCDPISGHTALYWYRQSLGQGLEFLIYFQGNSAPDKSGLPSDRFSAERTGGSVSTLTIQRTQQEDSAVYLCASSLTFSGGWQPQHFGDGTRLSIL.

V and J are TRBV7-8 and TRBJ1-2; perhaps TRBD1 as D (5 bases). The CDR3 spans 15 residues. With 5 bases removed from V and 4 bases from J, the gap between germline ends came to 17 bases. Germline lookup yields CDR1 SGHVS and CDR2 FQNEAQ. CDR3 in amino acids: CASSPSPTGAYGYTF. The CDR3, as DNA: TGTGCCAGCAGCCCATCCCCCACAGGAGCCTATGGCTACACCTTC.

The CDR3: CASSGLAGGWEFF. The CDR3 DNA is TGTGCCAGCAGTGGACTAGCGGGAGGGTGGGAGTTCTTC. The V gene is TRBV27, the J gene TRBJ2-1; 15 bases line up with TRBD2. CDR1 is MNHEY, CDR2 SMNVEV, per germline (reference sequence). This CDR3 region has 13 residues. V lost 5 bases, J lost 14 bases, and 4 bases stayed unmatched.

V is TRBV5-1 and J is TRBJ2-5; 13 bases line up with TRBD2. CDR3 size: 15 residues. Germline V CDR1 and CDR2: SGHRS, YFSETQ. Losses at the gene ends were 4 bases for V and 9 bases for J; bases not matched to a gene: 9. For the CDR3, the DNA is TGCGCCAGCAGCAAAGGGACTAGCGGGGAAGGCGCCCAGTACTTC. It codes for CASSKGTSGEGAQYF.

This clone was found once. This chain uses TRBV5-4 with TRBJ2-7, with 10 nucleotides matching TRBD2. The CDR3 totals 16 residues. Germline CDR1 is SGHNT and CDR2 is YYREEE (reference sequence). V was pared by 0 bases and J by 3 bases, with 6 bases of the junction left unmatched. The chain's CDR3 is CASSLGSSGSFYEQYF. For the CDR3, the DNA is TGTGCCAGCAGCTTGGGTTCTAGCGGGAGCTTCTACGAGCAGTACTTC.